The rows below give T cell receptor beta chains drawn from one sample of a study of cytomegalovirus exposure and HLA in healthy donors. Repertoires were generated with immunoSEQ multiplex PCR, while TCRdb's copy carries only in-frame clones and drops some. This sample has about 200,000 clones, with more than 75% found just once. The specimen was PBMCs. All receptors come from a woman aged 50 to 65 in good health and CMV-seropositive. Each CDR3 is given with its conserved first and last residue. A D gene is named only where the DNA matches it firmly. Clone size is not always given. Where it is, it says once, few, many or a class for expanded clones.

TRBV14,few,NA,CASSQDRAGPVLQYF
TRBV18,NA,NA,CASSPTEAGRVAQHF
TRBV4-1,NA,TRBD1,CASSQGQGAIQPQHF
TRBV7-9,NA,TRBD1,CASSLARPGGTGELFF
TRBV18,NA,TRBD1,CASSQGTGDGYTF
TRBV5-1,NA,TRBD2,CASSLLGEGTGELFF
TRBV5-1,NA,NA,CASSSGRGNTDTQYF
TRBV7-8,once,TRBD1,CASSVMQGEVYGYTF
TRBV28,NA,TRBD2,CASSLLQEGLGEDTQYF
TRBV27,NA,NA,CASSLTRGRKLFF
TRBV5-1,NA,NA,CASSPGQSLGNTEAFF
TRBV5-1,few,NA,CASSPRTGRGETQYF
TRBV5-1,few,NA,CASSLDTNEKLFF
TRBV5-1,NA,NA,CASSLNRRSTDTQYF
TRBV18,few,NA,CASSPAPTGNTGELFF
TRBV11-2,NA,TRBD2,CASSLPPRTRNEQFF
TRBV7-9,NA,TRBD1,CASSTSGTGDYEQYF
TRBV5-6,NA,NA,CASSPGEFGAFF
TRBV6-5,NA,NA,CASSYTGSTGELFF
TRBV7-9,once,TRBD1,CSSSRDRGWAEAFF
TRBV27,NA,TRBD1,CASSSGANRGGRNTEAFF
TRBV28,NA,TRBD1,CASSKGQATNEQYF
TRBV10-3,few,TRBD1,CAISSGQGVNEQFF
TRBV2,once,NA,CASSVIDTQYF
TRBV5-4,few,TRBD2,CASSFKREPTGELFF